One and the same sample provided the 21 T cell receptor beta chains below, sequenced in a study of cytomegalovirus exposure and HLA in healthy donors. PCR employed 60 Vbeta and 13 Jbeta primers. The assay was immunoSEQ multiplex PCR, and TCRdb's table has in-frame clones only and misses some. In the table there are 180,000 or so clones, 70% to 90% of which are singletons. The sequenced sample was PBMCs. All receptors come from a woman between 18 and 30 years old in good health and CMV-seronegative.

The chain recombines TRBV6-5 with TRBJ1-2; unclear D gene. The CDR3 is 15 amino acids. Germline V lookup: CDR1 MNHEY, CDR2 SVGAGI. With 2 bases removed from V and 7 bases from J, the gap between germline ends came to 17 bases. CDR3 nucleotide sequence: TGTGCCAGCAGTTACCAGCGCGCTACGATGGGTGGCTACACCTTC. Translating gives CASSYQRATMGGYTF.

The genes are TRBV7-2 and TRBJ2-3; possibly TRBD1 for D (5 bases). The V gene's germline CDR1 is SGHTA and CDR2 FQGNSA. This CDR3 is built from 14 residues. Trimming stripped 7 bases from V and 2 bases from J, with 13 bases between. CDR3 nucleotides: TGTGCCAGCACCATGGGGCCGAACACAGATACGCAGTATTTT. Encoded protein: CASTMGPNTDTQYF.

This clone was seen a few times. The chain is built from TRBV2 and TRBJ2-6; 8 bases map to TRBD1. The CDR3 runs to 20 residues. CDR1 and CDR2 (germline): SNHLY, FYNNEI. V shed 2 bases and J 0 bases; nucleotides not matched to a gene: 12. CDR3 sequence reads: CASSEPQRTGKSSGANVLTF. CDR3 nucleotide sequence: TGTGCCAGCAGTGAACCCCAGAGGACAGGGAAAAGCTCTGGGGCCAACGTCCTGACTTTC.

This clone was counted only a few times. The rearrangement uses TRBV19 and TRBJ1-2; possible D gene TRBD1, 5 bases. Trimming left V 6 bases short and J 3 bases short, with 8 bases between. Germline loops: CDR1 LNHDA, CDR2 SQIVND (reference sequence). CDR3 length: 12 residues. As DNA, the CDR3 is TGTGCCAGTAGAGGGGATGACTATGGCTACACCTTC. Its protein is CASRGDDYGYTF.

This chain links TRBV28 with TRBJ2-1; 9 positions match TRBD2. This CDR3 is 12 amino acids long. Unmatched junction bases numbered 4, after V lost 10 bases and J lost 6 bases. Germline V gives CDR1 MDHEN, CDR2 SYDVKM. The CDR3 is CATVAGVNEQFF. Here the CDR3 DNA reads TGTGCCACGGTAGCGGGAGTCAATGAGCAGTTCTTC.

The chain uses TRBV27 and TRBJ1-1; maybe TRBD1 (5 bases). V lost 3 bases and J lost 1, with 9 bases in between. CDR3 length: 14 residues. Per the germline V gene, CDR1 is MNHEY and CDR2 is SMNVEV (reference sequence). The CDR3 loop is CASSFTGPNTEAFF. In DNA, the CDR3 is TGTGCCAGCAGTTTTACAGGACCGAACACTGAAGCTTTCTTT.

V usage is TRBV19 and J usage is TRBJ2-7, with 9 bases fitting TRBD2. CDR1 and CDR2 from the germline V gene are LNHDA and SQIVND (reference sequence). The J segment lost 5 bases and the V segment lost 3 bases, leaving 11 bases of the junction unmatched. The CDR3 contains 16 residues. CDR3 sequence: CASSIGLVAGADEQYF. Written as DNA, the CDR3 is TGTGCCAGTAGTATCGGTTTGGTAGCGGGAGCGGACGAGCAGTACTTC.

This chain uses TRBV7-2 with TRBJ2-7; 9 bases match TRBD2. This CDR3 spans 15 amino acids. Germline V gene lookup returns CDR1 SGHTA and CDR2 FQGNSA. With V trimmed by 6 bases and J by 0 bases, 6 bases remained unmatched. DNA for the CDR3: TGTGCCAGCAGTCAGCGGGGGGTCGTCTCCTACGAGCAGTACTTC. It is translated as CASSQRGVVSYEQYF.

The genes are TRBV28 and TRBJ2-5; 10 nucleotides line up with TRBD1. CDR3 length: 14 amino acids. V lost 6 bases and J lost 1; bases outside the gene matches: 2. From germline, CDR1 is MDHEN and CDR2 SYDVKM. The CDR3 spells CASRGTGAQETQYF. The CDR3 bases are TGTGCCAGCAGGGGGACAGGGGCCCAAGAGACCCAGTACTTC.

This sequence joins TRBV19 and TRBJ1-5; 8 bases align to TRBD1. The CDR3 spans 14 residues. Germline V gives CDR1 LNHDA, CDR2 SQIVND (reference sequence). V lost 4 bases to trimming and J lost 5 bases; unmatched junction nucleotides: 4. The chain's CDR3 is CASSNRGAYQPQHF. CDR3 coding DNA: TGTGCCAGTAGTAACAGGGGGGCGTATCAGCCCCAGCATTTT.

This clone turned up a few times. The chain links TRBV30 to TRBJ1-2, with D perhaps TRBD1 (6 bases). The V gene lost 2 bases and the J gene lost 6 bases, with 13 bases spanning the gap. Germline V gives CDR1 GTSNPN, CDR2 SVGIG (reference sequence). This CDR3 region has 13 residues. The CDR3 DNA reads as TGTGCCTGGAGTTCGGCAGGGGAGAATGGCTACACCTTC. Amino acid sequence: CAWSSAGENGYTF.

This clone appeared a few times. The chain combines TRBV6-5 with TRBJ2-7; TRBD1 might be the D (5 bases). Germline V gene data show CDR1 as MNHEY and CDR2 as SVGAGI. The V end lost 6 bases, the J end lost 2 bases, and 11 bases lay between the germline ends. This CDR3 is built from 13 residues. CDR3 bases: TGTGCCAGCAGAGTCCCAGGGACCTACGAGCAGTACTTC. It translates to CASRVPGTYEQYF.

V is TRBV7-9 and J is TRBJ2-5; D gene uncertain. The CDR3 totals 14 residues. CDR1 SEHNR and CDR2 FQNEAQ come from the germline V gene (reference sequence). Trimming shortened V by 8 bases and J by 0 bases, and 13 bases separated the two germline ends. This CDR3 reads CASSSVNHQETQYF. CDR3 nucleotides: TGTGCCAGCTCTTCGGTCAATCACCAAGAGACCCAGTACTTC.

V gene TRBV18 combines with J gene TRBJ2-2; possibly TRBD1 for D (6 bases). Germline-derived CDR1 and CDR2 are KGHSH and LQKENI. This CDR3 region has 15 residues. V lost 4 bases and J lost 6, with 15 bases in between. The CDR3 here is CASSLIIPGAGELFF. The CDR3 DNA follows: TGTGCCAGCTCACTCATTATTCCAGGGGCCGGGGAGCTGTTTTTT.

This chain joins TRBV30 and TRBJ1-6; D might be TRBD1 (6 bases). This CDR3 spans 14 amino acids. The germline gives CDR1 GTSNPN, CDR2 SVGIG (reference sequence). V was pared by 4 bases and J by 7 bases, with 14 bases between. The CDR3 reads CAWTHGQRNSPLHF. The CDR3 DNA sequence: TGTGCCTGGACCCATGGACAGAGGAATTCACCCCTCCACTTT.

The V and J genes are TRBV7-9 and TRBJ2-1; D not resolved. This CDR3 contains 14 residues. Trimming cost V 3 bases and J 8 bases, with 14 bases left between them. Germline values: CDR1 SEHNR, CDR2 FQNEAQ (reference sequence). As DNA, the CDR3 is TGTGCCAGCAGCTTTCCCTCGACTGCCGATGAGCAGTTCTTC. Amino acid sequence: CASSFPSTADEQFF.

V gene TRBV19 combines with J gene TRBJ1-5; 7 bases are a match to TRBD1. The CDR3 sequence is 15 residues long. V was pared by 3 bases and J by 7 bases, with 9 bases of the junction left unmatched. Germline-derived CDR1 and CDR2 are LNHDA and SQIVND (reference sequence). This chain's CDR3 is CASSISDRAPQPQHF. The CDR3 DNA follows: TGTGCCAGTAGTATTTCAGACAGGGCCCCCCAGCCCCAGCATTTT. The entire variable domain, with the rest obtained from reference TRBV19 and TRBJ1-5, is as follows: DGGITQSPKYLFRKEGQNVTLSCEQNLNHDAMYWYRQDPGQGLRLIYYSQIVNDFQKGDIAEGYSVSREKKESFPLTVTSAQKNPTAFYLCASSISDRAPQPQHFGDGTRLSIL.

The CDR3 region has the DNA TGTGCCAGCAGTGAGGAAGACAGTTCCTACGAGCAGTACTTC. Translated, it gives CASSEEDSSYEQYF. This chain connects TRBV27 to TRBJ2-7; D possibly corresponds to TRBD1 (5 bases). Trimming removed 5 bases at V and 1 base at J, with 12 bases between. The germline CDR1 and CDR2 sequences are MNHEY and SMNVEV (reference sequence). CDR3 size: 14 residues.

The chain has TRBV7-9 and TRBJ1-3, with 7 positions matching TRBD1. The CDR3 contains 16 residues. CDR1 and CDR2 from the germline V gene are SEHNR and FQNEAQ (reference sequence). Germline trimming cut 1 base from V and 3 bases from J; bases unmatched to any gene: 6. The CDR3 sequence is CASSLGRQGGGNTIYF. The DNA for the CDR3 is TGTGCCAGCAGCTTAGGCCGACAGGGTGGTGGAAACACCATATATTTT.

The chain couples TRBV28 to TRBJ2-7; TRBD2 aligns across 7 bases. This CDR3 has 13 amino acids. Losses at the gene ends were 3 bases for V and 4 bases for J; bases not matched to a gene: 3. Germline CDR1 MDHEN, CDR2 SYDVKM. CDR3 loop: CASSFGAGYEQYF. In nucleotides, the CDR3 is TGTGCCAGCAGTTTCGGAGCGGGGTACGAGCAGTACTTC.

The chain employs TRBV2 and TRBJ2-7; D ambiguous. V was trimmed by 6 bases and J by 6 bases, leaving 6 bases between them. The CDR3 has 10 amino acids. Germline V gene sequence: CDR1 SNHLY, CDR2 FYNNEI. CDR3 amino acids: CASRLVEQYF. The CDR3 nucleotides are TGTGCCAGCAGGCTAGTCGAGCAGTACTTC.